This T cell receptor (beta chain) was identified during a study of cytomegalovirus exposure and HLA in healthy donors. Findings and limits, study-wide: Roughly uniform depth of sequencing across donors was assumed in presence/absence analyses. In a later analysis, compared with equally common non-associated chains, HLA-associated beta chains were more expanded. Reportedly, diagnosis of cytomegalovirus status by the classifier showed high specificity and sensitivity. A link between a missense DCLRE1C variant and TCR beta V- and J-gene trimming emerged from a later analysis.

The PCR used 60 Vbeta and 13 Jbeta primers. Profiled with immunoSEQ multiplex PCR; TCRdb holds only in-frame clones, not every one. The table lists some 150,000 clones, around 79% of them singletons. Notes on this clone: Its target is unknown.

Trimming left V 3 bases short and J 4 bases short, with 9 bases between. CDR3 length: 13 amino acids. The germline V gene has CDR1 SEHNR and CDR2 FQNEAQ (reference sequence). This TCR came from a male donor in good health and CMV-seronegative. The sample was PBMCs. The chain joins TRBV7-9 to TRBJ1-1; tentative D call: TRBD1 (6 bases). CDR3 in DNA: TGTGCCAGCAGCTTCCGGACAGTCACTGAAGCTTTCTTT. It yields the protein CASSFRTVTEAFF.